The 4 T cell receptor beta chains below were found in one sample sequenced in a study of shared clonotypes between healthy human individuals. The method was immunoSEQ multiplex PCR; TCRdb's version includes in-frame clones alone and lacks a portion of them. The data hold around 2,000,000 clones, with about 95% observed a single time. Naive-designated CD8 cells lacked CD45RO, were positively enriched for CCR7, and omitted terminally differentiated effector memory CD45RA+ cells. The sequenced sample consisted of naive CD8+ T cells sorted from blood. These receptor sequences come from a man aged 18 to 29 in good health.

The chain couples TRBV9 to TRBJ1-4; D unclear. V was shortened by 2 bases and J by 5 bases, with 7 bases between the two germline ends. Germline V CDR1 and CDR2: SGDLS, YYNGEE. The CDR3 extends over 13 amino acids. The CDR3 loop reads CASSVPPNEKLFF. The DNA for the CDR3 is TGTGCCAGCAGCGTGCCCCCAAATGAAAAACTGTTTTTT.

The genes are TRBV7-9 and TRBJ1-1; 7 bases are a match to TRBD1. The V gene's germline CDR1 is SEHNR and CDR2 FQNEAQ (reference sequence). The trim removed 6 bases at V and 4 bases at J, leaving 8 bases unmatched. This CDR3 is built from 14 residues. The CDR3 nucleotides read TGTGCCAGCAGGGCTAACAGGGGAGCCACTGAAGCTTTCTTT. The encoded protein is CASRANRGATEAFF.

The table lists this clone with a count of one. The CDR3 region is CAISDIDTQYF. The CDR3 DNA is TGTGCCATCAGTGATATAGATACGCAGTATTTT. The chain has TRBV10-3 and TRBJ2-3; D uncertain. CDR3 length: 11 amino acids. CDR1 is ENHRY and CDR2 is SYGVKD in the germline V gene. V was cut by 3 bases and J by 5 bases, with 3 bases left in between.

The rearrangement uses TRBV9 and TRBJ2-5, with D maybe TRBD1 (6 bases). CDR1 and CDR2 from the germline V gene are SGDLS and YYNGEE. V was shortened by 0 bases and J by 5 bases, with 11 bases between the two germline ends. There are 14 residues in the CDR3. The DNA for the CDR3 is TGTGCCAGCAGCGTAGACAGGGCAGGGGAGACCCAGTACTTC. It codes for CASSVDRAGETQYF. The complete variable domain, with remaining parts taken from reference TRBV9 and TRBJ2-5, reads DSGVTQTPKHLITATGQRVTLRCSPRSGDLSVYWYQQSLDQGLQFLIQYYNGEERAKGNILERFSAQQFPDLHSELNLSSLELGDSALYFCASSVDRAGETQYFGPGTRLLVL.